The T cell receptor (beta chain) under discussion was sequenced for a study of Ad26.COV2.S vaccination and SARS-CoV-2 variants. On the study more broadly: The donor was enrolled in the Ad26.COV2.S arm of the COV1001 trial. Ad26.COV2.S, an intramuscular injection, was given once or twice 56 days apart. Study-level points and caveats: Individuals receiving vaccine had higher spike-specific TCR breadth than placebo recipients did.

TCRdb's copy holds only in-frame clones and misses some; the assay was immunoSEQ multiplex PCR. Of hundreds of thousands of clones in the sample, more than 80% were seen once. This clone was counted between two and nine times. Its antigen is unknown. The treatment denotes: roughly 20 received Ad26.COV2.S at low or high dose, single or two shots; several received placebo; per-sample allocation not given. Sampling was done on day 63 after the first vaccine or placebo injection. Its platform was an Ad26 vector, and its expressed antigen was Wuhan-strain SARS-CoV-2 spike. Specimen: peripheral blood, collected in a trial of Ad26.COV2.S vaccine versus placebo. This clonotype was sampled from a person between 18 and 59 years old who received the Ad26.COV2.S COVID-19 vaccine or a placebo.

The CDR3 spells CASSPGSENGYTF. In DNA form, the CDR3 reads TGTGCCAGCAGTCCAGGGAGCGAAAATGGCTACACCTTC. This sequence joins TRBV12-3 or TRBV12-4 and TRBJ1-2; D is possibly TRBD1 (5 bases). This CDR3 has 13 amino acids. Trimming took off 5 bases at V and 6 bases at J, with 13 bases between the two ends.